This is a list of T cell receptor beta chains from one sample in a study of OX40 agonist ivuxolimab in advanced cancers. Using immunoSEQ multiplex PCR, the repertoire was profiled, and TCRdb retains in-frame clones only, with some absent. The table includes approximately 87,000 clones, 92% detected once. Sequenced here: CD4+ or CD8+ T cells sorted from blood, sampled in a trial of the OX40 agonist ivuxolimab. The receptor source for this set is an adult with an advanced solid tumor such as melanoma, head and neck, liver or kidney cancer. The CDR3 runs from the conserved cysteine through the conserved F or W.

J gene: TRBJ2-3; V gene: TRBV4-1; CDR3 protein: CASSQDWSTDTQYF
J gene: TRBJ1-6; V gene: TRBV11-2; CDR3 protein: CASSLIAWDSNNSPLHF
J gene: TRBJ2-1; V gene: TRBV7-2; CDR3 protein: CASSLGLAGNEQFF
J gene: TRBJ1-5; V gene: TRBV2; CDR3 protein: CASSGEEGYNQPQHF
J gene: TRBJ1-4; V gene: TRBV30; CDR3 protein: CASEPGGLSSSGKLFF
J gene: TRBJ1-5; V gene: TRBV15; CDR3 protein: CATSRGASNQPQHF
J gene: TRBJ1-5; V gene: TRBV19; CDR3 protein: CASSMTLWDRGDQPQHF
J gene: TRBJ1-1; V gene: TRBV2; CDR3 protein: CASSEGGSNTEAFF
J gene: TRBJ1-5; V gene: TRBV27; CDR3 protein: CASRIQIYSNQPQHF
J gene: TRBJ1-2; V gene: TRBV19; CDR3 protein: CASTPGEGNYGYTF
J gene: TRBJ1-5; V gene: TRBV27; CDR3 protein: CASSLRGGNQPQHF
J gene: TRBJ1-3; V gene: TRBV9; CDR3 protein: CASSSSPYSGNTIYF
J gene: TRBJ1-2; V gene: TRBV13; CDR3 protein: CASSPSGTGGVGYTF
J gene: TRBJ2-3; V gene: TRBV9; CDR3 protein: CASSVLGGRGTDTQYF
J gene: TRBJ2-7; V gene: TRBV29-1; CDR3 protein: CSVQGSSYEQYF
J gene: TRBJ2-1; V gene: TRBV10-3; CDR3 protein: CAITSSGSYNEQFF
J gene: TRBJ2-7; V gene: TRBV14; CDR3 protein: CASSQDSRPPYEQYF
J gene: TRBJ1-1; V gene: TRBV9; CDR3 protein: CASNRKGYLNTEAFF
J gene: TRBJ2-5; V gene: TRBV6-5; CDR3 protein: CASSYSRQVFQETQYF
J gene: TRBJ1-2; V gene: TRBV4-3; CDR3 protein: CASSQDRGFSAYGYTF
J gene: TRBJ1-5; V gene: TRBV27; CDR3 protein: CASSLGQGAVQPQHF
J gene: TRBJ2-1; V gene: TRBV12-5; CDR3 protein: CASGLVNVGNEQFF
J gene: TRBJ2-1; V gene: TRBV27; CDR3 protein: CASGAGGSGYNEQFF
J gene: TRBJ2-6; V gene: TRBV9; CDR3 protein: CASSVSSGANVLTF
J gene: TRBJ1-3; V gene: TRBV9; CDR3 protein: CASSVAYGAGNTIYF
J gene: TRBJ2-5; V gene: TRBV27; CDR3 protein: CASSPLGQRETQYF
J gene: TRBJ1-5; V gene: TRBV2; CDR3 protein: CASSLQGLNQPQHF
J gene: TRBJ2-1; V gene: TRBV4-1; CDR3 protein: CASSQPGQGFYEQFF
J gene: TRBJ1-1; V gene: TRBV5-4; CDR3 protein: CASSFKQGLRPIMNTEAFF
J gene: TRBJ1-3; V gene: TRBV30; CDR3 protein: CAWTPGTGPGNTIYF
J gene: TRBJ2-7; V gene: TRBV19; CDR3 protein: CASSPAPGQTYEQYF
J gene: TRBJ2-1; V gene: TRBV19; CDR3 protein: CASSSGTSGIYEQFF
J gene: TRBJ2-7; V gene: TRBV7-8; CDR3 protein: CASSLTGSFYEQYF
J gene: TRBJ2-5; V gene: TRBV14; CDR3 protein: CASSRGQGFRETQYF
J gene: TRBJ1-5; V gene: TRBV5-6; CDR3 protein: CASSWGAGNQPQHF
J gene: TRBJ1-1; V gene: TRBV21-1; CDR3 protein: CASIYRTGPSTEAFF
J gene: TRBJ1-4; V gene: TRBV19; CDR3 protein: CASSGAGTGSDATNEKLFF
J gene: TRBJ1-5; V gene: TRBV27; CDR3 protein: CASRDRVQPQHF
J gene: TRBJ2-2; V gene: TRBV9; CDR3 protein: CASSVTGGYTGELFF
J gene: TRBJ1-5; V gene: TRBV2; CDR3 protein: CASSEQNQPQHF
J gene: TRBJ1-2; V gene: TRBV27; CDR3 protein: CASSSGVDGYTF
J gene: TRBJ2-7; V gene: TRBV7-8; CDR3 protein: CASSLVGDSLYEQYF
J gene: TRBJ1-2; V gene: TRBV6-5; CDR3 protein: CASSYSDRGGYTF
J gene: TRBJ2-5; V gene: TRBV5-6; CDR3 protein: CASSLEGQGPPRETQYF
J gene: TRBJ2-7; V gene: TRBV13; CDR3 protein: CASSLSTYEQYF
J gene: TRBJ1-3; V gene: TRBV9; CDR3 protein: CASSVQGSSGNTIYF
J gene: TRBJ1-1; V gene: TRBV30; CDR3 protein: CAWSVRGNTEAFF
J gene: TRBJ2-2; V gene: TRBV19; CDR3 protein: CASSISRYTGELFF
J gene: TRBJ2-1; V gene: TRBV9; CDR3 protein: CASSADAGTAWDEQFF
J gene: TRBJ2-3; V gene: TRBV15; CDR3 protein: CATSRDRGTDTQYF
J gene: TRBJ1-1; V gene: TRBV4-2; CDR3 protein: CASSQEKDSRNTEAFF